This TCR beta chain was identified in a study of PD-1 blockade in classical Hodgkin lymphoma. Brentuximab vedotin exposure varied among the patients, all of whom had relapsed after autologous stem cell transplantation. Using immunoSEQ multiplex PCR, the repertoire was profiled, and TCRdb retains in-frame clones only, with some absent. Of about 98,000 clones listed, around nine tenths are singletons. Per the germline V gene, CDR1 is KGHSH and CDR2 is LQKENI. V lost 3 bases and J lost 4; bases outside the gene matches: 6. The CDR3 is 15 residues long. The TCR sequence derives from a human donor with classical Hodgkin lymphoma. The chain has TRBV18 and TRBJ2-1; 7 nucleotides line up with TRBD2. The starting material was peripheral blood mononuclear cells (PBMCs), obtained at baseline. Here the CDR3 reads CASSPGGRGYNEQFF. Here the CDR3 DNA reads TGTGCCAGCTCACCGGGGGGGAGAGGGTACAATGAGCAGTTCTTC.